Below, 17 T cell receptor beta chains from the same sample are listed, as sequenced in a study of cytomegalovirus exposure and HLA in healthy donors. It was with 60 Vbeta and 13 Jbeta primers that the PCR ran. Clones were sequenced by immunoSEQ multiplex PCR, and TCRdb holds only the in-frame ones, with some missing. Found here are about 210,000 clones, roughly 90% of them singletons; the top ten hold around 0.31%. The sequenced sample was PBMCs. These receptor sequences come from a woman in her 30s in good health and CMV-seronegative.

The chain joins TRBV4-2 to TRBJ2-2; weak D call: TRBD2 (6 bases). V was cut by 2 bases and J by 0 bases, with 10 bases left in between. Germline V gives CDR1 LGHNA, CDR2 YNFKEQ. This CDR3 spans 16 amino acids. As DNA, the CDR3 is TGTGCCAGCAGCCAATTGGAGGGGTCGAACACCGGGGAGCTGTTTTTT. Translation: CASSQLEGSNTGELFF.

The chain carries TRBV7-8 and TRBJ2-2; 7 nucleotides align to TRBD2. J was trimmed by 14 bases and V by 1 base; bases with no gene match: 10. CDR3 length: 14 amino acids. Germline V gene sequence: CDR1 SGHVS, CDR2 FQNEAQ. The CDR3: CASSLGFAREGLFF. The CDR3 DNA reads TGTGCCAGCAGCTTAGGATTTGCCAGGGAGGGCCTGTTTTTT.

This clone was seen more than once but under ten times. V gene TRBV2 combines with J gene TRBJ2-5, with 7 bases fitting TRBD1. The DNA matches TRBJ2-7 better at its end, which makes the J call doubtful. CDR1 is SNHLY and CDR2 is FYNNEI in the germline V gene. This CDR3 region has 19 residues. The CDR3, as DNA: TGTGCCAGCAGTGAAAGCTTGTTCGGTGCTGGACAGGCCTTCTACGAGCAGTACTTC. It yields the protein CASSESLFGAGQAFYEQYF.

This chain connects TRBV13 to TRBJ2-7; D might be TRBD1 (5 bases). There are 14 residues in the CDR3. The germline V gene encodes CDR1 PRHDT and CDR2 FYEKMQ (reference sequence). With 5 bases removed from V and 0 bases from J, the gap between germline ends came to 11 bases. The CDR3 nucleotides are TGTGCCAGCAGCCCGTGGGGCACCTCCTACGAGCAGTACTTC. It is translated as CASSPWGTSYEQYF.

This clone showed up just once. CDR3 DNA sequence: TGCGCCAGCAGCCTTCAGGACAGGGTATCCTACGAGCAGTACTTC. This translates into CASSLQDRVSYEQYF. The V call is TRBV4-1, the J call TRBJ2-7; TRBD1 aligns across 8 bases. The CDR3 contains 15 residues. J was trimmed by 1 base and V by 4 bases; bases with no gene match: 6. Germline lookup yields CDR1 MGHRA and CDR2 YSYEKL.

The gene calls are TRBV5-1 and TRBJ2-2; the D gene is possibly TRBD2 (8 bases). Germline V gives CDR1 SGHRS, CDR2 YFSETQ. The CDR3 length is 19 residues. Trimming cost V 4 bases and J 3 bases, with 25 bases left between them. Here the CDR3 DNA reads TGCGCCAGCAGCCACCCGGGAGGGGGCGTCGAACGTTACACCGGGGAGCTGTTTTTT. As protein: CASSHPGGGVERYTGELFF.

V usage is TRBV5-6 and J usage is TRBJ2-5, with 9 bases that match TRBD1. This CDR3 is 15 amino acids long. V lost 2 bases to trimming and J lost 4 bases; unmatched junction nucleotides: 6. CDR1 is SGHDT, CDR2 YYEEEE, per germline. The CDR3 DNA follows: TGTGCCAGCAGCTTTCTAAAGACAGGGGGAGAGACCCAGTACTTC. Translating gives CASSFLKTGGETQYF.

This chain connects TRBV10-2 to TRBJ2-6, with D possibly being TRBD2 (5 bases). Trimming pared 2 bases from V and 3 bases from J, leaving 14 bases between. The length of the CDR3 is 17 residues. Looked up from germline, CDR1 is WSHSY and CDR2 is SAAADI. The CDR3 DNA reads as TGCGCCAGCAGTGAGAGCCGAGGGTTTTATGGGGCCAACGTCCTGACTTTC. It is translated as CASSESRGFYGANVLTF.

The rearrangement joins TRBV9 to TRBJ2-3; the D gene is possibly TRBD1 (5 bases). The CDR3 covers 12 residues. Germline CDR1 is SGDLS and CDR2 is YYNGEE. Trimming removed 0 bases at V and 6 bases at J, with 5 bases between. The CDR3, as DNA: TGTGCCAGCAGCGTAGACAGGGATACGCAGTATTTT. Its translation: CASSVDRDTQYF.

V and J are TRBV6-1 and TRBJ1-1; D call uncertain. Per the germline V gene, CDR1 is MNHNS and CDR2 is SASEGT. The CDR3 is 13 residues long. V gave up 9 bases and J gave up 7 bases, with 18 bases separating them. The CDR3 sequence is CASTGIRSGEAFF. The CDR3 bases are TGTGCCAGTACCGGGATCCGATCGGGTGAAGCTTTCTTT.

This CDR3 reads CASSLEASGSAREQYF. CDR3 nucleotide sequence: TGTGCCAGCAGCTTAGAAGCCAGCGGGAGCGCTCGCGAGCAGTACTTC. This chain uses TRBV7-2 with TRBJ2-7; 8 bases match TRBD2. The length of the CDR3 is 16 residues. CDR1 and CDR2 from the germline V gene are SGHTA and FQGNSA. With V trimmed by 1 base and J by 6 bases, 11 bases remained unmatched.

V is TRBV30 and J is TRBJ2-1, with TRBD1 identical over 9 bases. Looked up from germline, CDR1 is GTSNPN and CDR2 is SVGIG (reference sequence). Trimming cost V 3 bases and J 7 bases; bases outside gene matches: 10. The CDR3 runs to 15 residues. The CDR3 loop reads CAWRPLGQGGNEQFF. CDR3 DNA sequence: TGTGCCTGGAGACCTCTGGGACAGGGAGGGAATGAGCAGTTCTTC.

J is TRBJ2-3 and V is TRBV20-1, with D hard to call. In germline, CDR1 is DFQATT, CDR2 SNEGSKA (reference sequence). V dropped 4 bases and J dropped 2 bases, with 4 bases sitting between them. This CDR3 is built from 11 residues. The CDR3 spells CSATSTDTQYF. The CDR3 DNA follows: TGCAGTGCTACATCCACAGATACGCAGTATTTT.

This clone was observed a single time. This sequence joins TRBV5-5 and TRBJ2-1, with a weak D call TRBD1 (5 bases). Between the trimmed V and J ends, which lost 2 bases and 0 bases, there was a span of 12 bases. The V gene's germline CDR1 is SGHKS and CDR2 YYEKEE (reference sequence). This CDR3 spans 16 amino acids. The CDR3 nucleotides are TGTGCCAGCAGCTTCGACAGATTCAGCTCCTACAATGAGCAGTTCTTC. Protein sequence: CASSFDRFSSYNEQFF.

The J gene is TRBJ2-7, the V gene TRBV5-1, with a tentative D call TRBD2 (6 bases). V was cut by 3 bases and J by 3 bases, with 13 bases left in between. CDR1 and CDR2 from the germline V gene are SGHRS and YFSETQ. The CDR3 runs 14 residues. CDR3 nucleotide sequence: TGCGCCAGCAGCTATAGCGGTGCGGACTACGAGCAGTACTTC. Its translation is CASSYSGADYEQYF. The whole variable domain, remainder taken from reference TRBV5-1 and TRBJ2-7, is KAGVTQTPRYLIKTRGQQVTLSCSPISGHRSVSWYQQTPGQGLQFLFEYFSETQRNKGNFPGRFSGRQFSNSRSEMNVSTLELGDSALYLCASSYSGADYEQYFGPGTRLTVT.

The genes are TRBV4-2 and TRBJ2-1, with 11 bases lining up with TRBD2. The germline V gene encodes CDR1 LGHNA and CDR2 YNFKEQ. The CDR3 is 15 residues long. V gave up 2 bases and J gave up 3 bases; unmatched junction bases: 0. The CDR3 spells CASSQLAGGYNEQFF. The CDR3 nucleotides are TGTGCCAGCAGCCAACTAGCGGGAGGCTACAATGAGCAGTTCTTC.

The chain has TRBV5-1 and TRBJ2-1; tentative D call: TRBD1 (5 bases). This CDR3 comprises 14 residues. The V end was cut by 1 base, the J end by 8 bases, with 13 bases between. Germline CDR1 is SGHRS and CDR2 is YFSETQ. CDR3 protein: CASSLRQGRDEQFF. DNA of the CDR3: TGCGCCAGCAGCTTGAGGCAGGGCAGGGATGAGCAGTTCTTC.